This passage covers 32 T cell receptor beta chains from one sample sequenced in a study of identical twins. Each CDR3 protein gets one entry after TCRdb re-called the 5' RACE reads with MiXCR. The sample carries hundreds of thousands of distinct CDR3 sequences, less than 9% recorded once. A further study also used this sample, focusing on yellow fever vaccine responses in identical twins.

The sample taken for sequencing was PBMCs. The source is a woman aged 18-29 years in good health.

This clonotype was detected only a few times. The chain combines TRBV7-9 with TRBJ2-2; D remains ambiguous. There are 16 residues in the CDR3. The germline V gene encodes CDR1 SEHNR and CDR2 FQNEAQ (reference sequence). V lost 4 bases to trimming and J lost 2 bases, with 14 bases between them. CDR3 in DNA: TGTGCCAGCAGCTCTCGAAGGGCCGATAACACCGGGGAGCTGTTTTTT. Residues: CASSSRRADNTGELFF.

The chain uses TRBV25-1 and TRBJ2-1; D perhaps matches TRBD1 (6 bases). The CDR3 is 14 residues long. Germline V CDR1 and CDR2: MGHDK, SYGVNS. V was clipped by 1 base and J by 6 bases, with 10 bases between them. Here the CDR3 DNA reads TGTGCCAGCAGTGAATTCAGGGGCCTCAATGAGCAGTTCTTC. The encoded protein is CASSEFRGLNEQFF.

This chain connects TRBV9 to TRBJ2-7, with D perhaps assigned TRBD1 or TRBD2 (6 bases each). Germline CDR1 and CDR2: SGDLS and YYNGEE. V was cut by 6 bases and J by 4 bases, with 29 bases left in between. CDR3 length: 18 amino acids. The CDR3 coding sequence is TGTGCCAGCACGGGGATGGGGGACTTTCCTCCAGGGGCTTACGAGCAGTACTTC. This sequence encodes CASTGMGDFPPGAYEQYF.

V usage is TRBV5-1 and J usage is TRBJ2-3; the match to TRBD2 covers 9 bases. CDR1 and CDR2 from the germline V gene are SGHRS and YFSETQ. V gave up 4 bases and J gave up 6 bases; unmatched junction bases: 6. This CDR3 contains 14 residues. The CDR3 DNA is TGCGCCAGCAGCCCCGGGACTAGCCTCGATACGCAGTATTTT. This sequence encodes CASSPGTSLDTQYF.

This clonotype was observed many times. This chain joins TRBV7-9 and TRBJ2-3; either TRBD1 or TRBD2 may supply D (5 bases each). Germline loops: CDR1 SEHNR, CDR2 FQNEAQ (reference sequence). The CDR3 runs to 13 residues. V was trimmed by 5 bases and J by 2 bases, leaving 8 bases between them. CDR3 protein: CASSSGTTDTQYF. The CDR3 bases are TGTGCCAGCAGCAGTGGGACCACAGATACGCAGTATTTT.

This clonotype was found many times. The CDR3 nucleotides are TGTGCCAGCAGGAGAGACAGGGTTGGCAATCAGCCCCAGCATTTT. Translated: CASRRDRVGNQPQHF. This chain uses TRBV12-3 or TRBV12-4 with TRBJ1-5; 7 bases are a match to TRBD1. V lost 6 bases, J lost 2 bases, and 7 bases stayed unmatched. There are 15 residues in the CDR3.

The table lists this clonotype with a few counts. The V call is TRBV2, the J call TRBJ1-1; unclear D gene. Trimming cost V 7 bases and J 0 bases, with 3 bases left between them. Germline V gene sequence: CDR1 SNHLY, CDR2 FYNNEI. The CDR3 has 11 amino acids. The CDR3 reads CASMMNTEAFF. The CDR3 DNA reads TGTGCCAGCATGATGAACACTGAAGCTTTCTTT.

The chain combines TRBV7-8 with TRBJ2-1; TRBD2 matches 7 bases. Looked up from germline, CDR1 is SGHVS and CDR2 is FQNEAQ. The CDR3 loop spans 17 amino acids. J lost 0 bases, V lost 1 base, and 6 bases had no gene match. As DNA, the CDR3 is TGTGCCAGCAGCTTAGGGGGGAGCGGGATCTCCTACAATGAGCAGTTCTTC. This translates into CASSLGGSGISYNEQFF.

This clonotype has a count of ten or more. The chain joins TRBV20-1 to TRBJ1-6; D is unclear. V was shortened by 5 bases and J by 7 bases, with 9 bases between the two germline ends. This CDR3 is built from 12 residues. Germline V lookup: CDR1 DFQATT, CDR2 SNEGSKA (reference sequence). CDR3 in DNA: TGCAGTGCTGGGAGGAAAAATTCACCCCTCCACTTT. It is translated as CSAGRKNSPLHF.

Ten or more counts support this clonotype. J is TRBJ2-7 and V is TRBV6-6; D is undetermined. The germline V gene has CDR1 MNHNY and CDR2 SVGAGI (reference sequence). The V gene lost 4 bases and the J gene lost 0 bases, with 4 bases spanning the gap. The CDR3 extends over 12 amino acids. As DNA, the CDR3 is TGTGCCAGCAGTTCCACCTCCTACGAGCAGTACTTC. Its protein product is CASSSTSYEQYF.

DNA for the CDR3: TGCAGCGTTTCCTCGAGCTCCTACGAGCAGTACTTC. Amino acid sequence: CSVSSSSYEQYF. This chain uses TRBV29-1 with TRBJ2-7; unclear D gene. V lost 5 bases and J 0 bases, leaving 8 bases between the germline ends. CDR1 SQVTM and CDR2 ANQGSEA come from the germline V gene. The CDR3 has 12 residues.

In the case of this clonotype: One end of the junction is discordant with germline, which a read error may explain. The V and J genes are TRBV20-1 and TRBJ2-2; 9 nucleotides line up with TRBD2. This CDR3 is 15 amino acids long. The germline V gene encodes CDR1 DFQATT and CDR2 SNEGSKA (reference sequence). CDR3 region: CCASRAGGNTGELFF. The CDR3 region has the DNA TGCTGTGCTAGTCGAGCGGGGGGTAACACCGGGGAGCTGTTTTTT.

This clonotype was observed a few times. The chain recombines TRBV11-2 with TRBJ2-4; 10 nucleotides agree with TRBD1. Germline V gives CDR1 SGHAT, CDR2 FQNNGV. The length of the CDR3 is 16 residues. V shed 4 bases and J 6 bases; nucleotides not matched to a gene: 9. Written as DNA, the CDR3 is TGTGCCAGCAGCTCCGCCTTGACAGGGGGCACAAACATTCAGTACTTC. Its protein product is CASSSALTGGTNIQYF.

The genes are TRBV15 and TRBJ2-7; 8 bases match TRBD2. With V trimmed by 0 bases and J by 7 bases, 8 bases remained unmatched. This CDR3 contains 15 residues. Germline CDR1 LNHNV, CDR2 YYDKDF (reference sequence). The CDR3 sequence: CATSRELAGLGEQYV. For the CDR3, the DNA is TGTGCCACCAGCAGAGAGTTAGCGGGGCTGGGTGAGCAGTACGTC.

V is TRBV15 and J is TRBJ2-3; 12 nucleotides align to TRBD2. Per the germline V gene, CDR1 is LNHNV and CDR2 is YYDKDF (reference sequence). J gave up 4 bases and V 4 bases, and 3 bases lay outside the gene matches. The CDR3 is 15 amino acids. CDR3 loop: CATSKLAGGSDTQYF. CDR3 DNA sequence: TGTGCCACCAGCAAACTAGCGGGGGGTTCAGATACGCAGTATTTT.

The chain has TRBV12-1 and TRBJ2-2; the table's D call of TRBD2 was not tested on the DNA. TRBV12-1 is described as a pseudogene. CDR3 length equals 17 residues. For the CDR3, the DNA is TGTGCCAGCAGCCCCGGACTCGCGGGGGAATTTGCCGGGGAGCTGTTTTTT. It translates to CASSPGLAGEFAGELFF.

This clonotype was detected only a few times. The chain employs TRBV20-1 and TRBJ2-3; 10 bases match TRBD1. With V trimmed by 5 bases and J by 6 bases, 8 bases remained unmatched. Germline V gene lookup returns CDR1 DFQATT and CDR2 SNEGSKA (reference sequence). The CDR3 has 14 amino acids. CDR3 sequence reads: CSALTGGFGDTQYF. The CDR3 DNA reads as TGCAGTGCTCTGACAGGGGGCTTTGGGGATACGCAGTATTTT.

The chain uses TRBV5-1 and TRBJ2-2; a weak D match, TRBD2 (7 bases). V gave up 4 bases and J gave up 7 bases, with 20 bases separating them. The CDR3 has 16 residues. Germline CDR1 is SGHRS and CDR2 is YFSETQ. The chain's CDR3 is CASSPDEGGRNGELFF. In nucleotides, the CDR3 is TGCGCCAGCAGCCCGGACGAGGGGGGGAGGAACGGGGAGCTGTTTTTT. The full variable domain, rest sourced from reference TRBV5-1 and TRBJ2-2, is KAGVTQTPRYLIKTRGQQVTLSCSPISGHRSVSWYQQTPGQGLQFLFEYFSETQRNKGNFPGRFSGRQFSNSRSEMNVSTLELGDSALYLCASSPDEGGRNGELFFGEGSRLTVL.

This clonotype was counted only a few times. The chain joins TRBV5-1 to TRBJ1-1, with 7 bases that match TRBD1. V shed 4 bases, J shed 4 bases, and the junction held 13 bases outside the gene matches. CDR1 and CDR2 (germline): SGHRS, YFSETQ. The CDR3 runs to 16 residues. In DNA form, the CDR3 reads TGCGCCAGCAGCCGCACCGGAGGGGGCGTGAGCACTGAAGCTTTCTTT. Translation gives CASSRTGGGVSTEAFF.

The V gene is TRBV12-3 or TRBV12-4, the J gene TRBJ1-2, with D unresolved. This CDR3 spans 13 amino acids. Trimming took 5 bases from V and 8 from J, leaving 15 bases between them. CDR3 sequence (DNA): TGTGCCAGCAGTCCCCGCCCCGCAGCCGGCTACACCTTC. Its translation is CASSPRPAAGYTF.

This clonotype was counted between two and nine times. For the CDR3, the DNA is TGTGCCAGCATCCCTAAGTGGGGTTGGGACACTGAAGCTTTCTTT. Translating gives CASIPKWGWDTEAFF. The genes are TRBV11-2 and TRBJ1-1; the D is unclear. Germline values: CDR1 SGHAT, CDR2 FQNNGV. This CDR3 contains 15 residues. V was clipped by 7 bases and J by 3 bases, with 18 bases between them.

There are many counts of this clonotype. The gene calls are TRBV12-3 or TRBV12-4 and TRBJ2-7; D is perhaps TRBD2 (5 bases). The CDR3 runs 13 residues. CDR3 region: CASSLAGVVEQYV. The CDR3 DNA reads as TGTGCCAGCAGTCTAGCCGGGGTGGTCGAGCAGTACGTC.

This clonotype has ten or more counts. The CDR3 sequence: CASRLAEQETQYF. Here the CDR3 DNA reads TGTGCCAGCAGACTAGCGGAACAAGAGACCCAGTACTTC. J is TRBJ2-5 and V is TRBV7-9; 8 bases match TRBD2. With 6 bases clipped from V and 2 bases from J, the junction kept 2 bases outside the gene matches. CDR1 is SEHNR and CDR2 is FQNEAQ in the germline V gene (reference sequence). The CDR3 has 13 amino acids.

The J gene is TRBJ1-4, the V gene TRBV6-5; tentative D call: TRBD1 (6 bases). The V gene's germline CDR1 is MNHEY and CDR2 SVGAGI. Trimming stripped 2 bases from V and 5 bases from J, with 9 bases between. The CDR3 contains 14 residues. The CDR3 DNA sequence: TGTGCCAGCAGTTACCGGGACAAGAATGAAAAACTGTTTTTT. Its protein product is CASSYRDKNEKLFF.

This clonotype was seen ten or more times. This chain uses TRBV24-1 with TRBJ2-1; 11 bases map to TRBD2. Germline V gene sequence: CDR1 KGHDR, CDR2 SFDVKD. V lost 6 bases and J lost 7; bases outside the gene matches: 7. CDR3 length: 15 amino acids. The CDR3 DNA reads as TGTGCCACCAGTCGTCGGGGGACTAGCGGTAATGAGCAGTTCTTC. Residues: CATSRRGTSGNEQFF.

CDR3 in DNA: TGTGCCAGCAGCCTAATGGGACAGGGGCACTACAATGAGCAGTTCTTC. This encodes CASSLMGQGHYNEQFF. The rearrangement joins TRBV5-6 to TRBJ2-1; 10 bases are a match to TRBD1. The germline V gene encodes CDR1 SGHDT and CDR2 YYEEEE. The CDR3 sequence is 16 residues long. V lost 4 bases to trimming and J lost 3 bases; unmatched junction nucleotides: 7.

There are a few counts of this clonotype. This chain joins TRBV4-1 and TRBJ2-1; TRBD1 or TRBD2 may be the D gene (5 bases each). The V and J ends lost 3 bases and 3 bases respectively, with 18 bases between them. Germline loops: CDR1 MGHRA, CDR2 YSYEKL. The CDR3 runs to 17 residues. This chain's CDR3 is CASSHPRGREFYNEQFF. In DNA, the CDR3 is TGCGCCAGCAGCCATCCTAGGGGTCGGGAATTCTACAATGAGCAGTTCTTC.

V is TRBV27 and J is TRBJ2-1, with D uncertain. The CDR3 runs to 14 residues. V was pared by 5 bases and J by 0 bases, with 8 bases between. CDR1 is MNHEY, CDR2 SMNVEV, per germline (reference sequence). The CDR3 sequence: CASSGFSSYNEQFF. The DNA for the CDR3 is TGTGCCAGCAGTGGTTTCAGCTCCTACAATGAGCAGTTCTTC.

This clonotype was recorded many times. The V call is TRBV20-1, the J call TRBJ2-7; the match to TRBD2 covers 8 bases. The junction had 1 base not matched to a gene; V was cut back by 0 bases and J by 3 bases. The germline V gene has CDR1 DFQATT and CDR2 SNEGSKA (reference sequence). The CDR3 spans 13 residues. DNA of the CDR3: TGCAGTGCTAGAGAGCTAGCGGGCTACGAGCAGTACTTC. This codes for CSARELAGYEQYF.

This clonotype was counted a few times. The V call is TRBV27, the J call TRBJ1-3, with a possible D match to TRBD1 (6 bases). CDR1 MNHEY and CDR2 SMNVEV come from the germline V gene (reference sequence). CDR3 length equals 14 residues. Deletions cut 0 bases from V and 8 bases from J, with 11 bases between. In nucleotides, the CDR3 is TGTGCCAGCAGTTTATCTGGGGGCGCAGACACCATATATTTT. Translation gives CASSLSGGADTIYF.

The CDR3 sequence is CSVGVGSGRSEQYF. CDR3 nucleotide sequence: TGCAGCGTTGGAGTCGGCAGTGGTAGGAGCGAGCAGTACTTC. J is TRBJ2-7 and V is TRBV29-1; D is unclear. V was shortened by 4 bases and J by 6 bases, with 19 bases between the two germline ends. The CDR3 sequence is 14 residues long. Germline lookup yields CDR1 SQVTM and CDR2 ANQGSEA.

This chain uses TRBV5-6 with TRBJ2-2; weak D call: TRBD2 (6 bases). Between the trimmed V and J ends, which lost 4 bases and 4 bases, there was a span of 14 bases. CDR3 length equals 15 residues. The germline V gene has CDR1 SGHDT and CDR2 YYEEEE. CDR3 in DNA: TGTGCCAGCAGCCCCGGACTACGGTTCACCGGGGAGCTGTTTTTT. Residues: CASSPGLRFTGELFF.